Following are 25 T cell receptor beta chains from one sample sequenced in a study of cytomegalovirus exposure and HLA in healthy donors. PCR was performed using 60 Vbeta and 13 Jbeta primers. Assay used: immunoSEQ multiplex PCR; TCRdb lists only in-frame clones, some missing. The repertoire holds over 95,000 clones, 70% to 80% seen once, with 2% to 2.5% in the top ten. Sample: PBMCs. These receptor sequences come from a human donor in good health.

This sequence joins TRBV9 and TRBJ2-3; D call uncertain. Trimming stripped 0 bases from V and 3 bases from J, with 11 bases between. The CDR3 loop spans 15 amino acids. The germline gives CDR1 SGDLS, CDR2 YYNGEE. The CDR3 coding sequence is TGTGCCAGCAGCGTAGGTTTAGAATCAACAGATACGCAGTATTTT. Translation: CASSVGLESTDTQYF.

The V and J genes are TRBV6-4 and TRBJ2-5; 8 bases fit TRBD1. Germline V gene lookup returns CDR1 MRHNA and CDR2 SNTAGT. Trimming cost V 6 bases and J 5 bases; bases outside gene matches: 8. The CDR3 has 14 amino acids. The CDR3 sequence is CASSPTGAGETQYF. The CDR3 DNA follows: TGTGCCAGCAGCCCGACAGGGGCCGGGGAGACCCAGTACTTC.

The V and J genes are TRBV7-9 and TRBJ1-6; maybe TRBD1 (6 bases). The V end was cut by 3 bases, the J end by 10 bases, with 16 bases between. The CDR3 is 15 amino acids. CDR1 and CDR2 (germline): SEHNR, FQNEAQ (reference sequence). The CDR3 spells CASSFGGAPRSPLHF. The CDR3 DNA follows: TGTGCCAGCAGCTTCGGGGGGGCGCCTAGGTCACCCCTCCACTTT.

The DNA of the CDR3 is TGCGCCAGCAGCCCGCTTACCGGGGGGGAGAATGAAAAACTGTTTTTT. Its translation is CASSPLTGGENEKLFF. V gene TRBV5-1 combines with J gene TRBJ1-4; D may be TRBD1 (5 bases). Between the trimmed V and J ends, which lost 4 bases and 5 bases, there was a span of 18 bases. There are 16 residues in the CDR3. The V gene's germline CDR1 is SGHRS and CDR2 YFSETQ.

The gene calls are TRBV29-1 and TRBJ1-2; the D gene is possibly TRBD1 (5 bases). The V gene lost 6 bases and the J gene lost 7 bases, with 12 bases spanning the gap. This CDR3 has 11 amino acids. Germline V CDR1 and CDR2: SQVTM, ANQGSEA. The CDR3 sequence: CSVNQGRGYTF. The DNA for the CDR3 is TGCAGCGTGAACCAGGGCCGTGGCTACACCTTC.

This chain connects TRBV30 to TRBJ2-1; 11 nucleotides agree with TRBD1. From germline, CDR1 is GTSNPN and CDR2 SVGIG (reference sequence). The trim removed 0 bases at V and 15 bases at J, leaving 16 bases unmatched. CDR3 size: 16 residues. The CDR3 reads CAWSVPRINRDRGAFF. CDR3 coding DNA: TGTGCCTGGAGTGTTCCGCGAATAAACCGGGACAGGGGGGCGTTCTTC.

The CDR3 region is CASSLRTGYEQYF. The CDR3, as DNA: TGTGCCAGCAGCTTACGGACAGGGTACGAGCAGTACTTC. V usage is TRBV28 and J usage is TRBJ2-7, with 8 nucleotides matching TRBD1. This CDR3 has 13 residues. CDR1 and CDR2 (germline): MDHEN, SYDVKM. Unmatched junction bases numbered 5, after V lost 6 bases and J lost 4 bases.

The chain carries TRBV4-2 and TRBJ1-3, with 7 bases fitting TRBD1. CDR1 is LGHNA, CDR2 YNFKEQ, per germline. CDR3 length: 18 residues. Trimming cost V 4 bases and J 0 bases; bases outside gene matches: 12. This chain's CDR3 is CASSRSGQQPYSGNTIYF. DNA of the CDR3: TGTGCCAGCAGCCGGTCGGGACAGCAGCCTTACTCTGGAAACACCATATATTTT.

The V call is TRBV5-1, the J call TRBJ2-1; a possible D gene is TRBD2 (5 bases). The germline V gene has CDR1 SGHRS and CDR2 YFSETQ. V lost 2 bases and J 3 bases, leaving 12 bases between the germline ends. The CDR3 spans 15 residues. The CDR3 nucleotides are TGCGCCAGCAGCTTACTTCCCGGGATCTACAATGAGCAGTTCTTC. It specifies CASSLLPGIYNEQFF.

The V and J genes are TRBV7-2 and TRBJ1-2; weak D call: TRBD1 (5 bases). This CDR3 contains 14 residues. V lost 2 bases to trimming and J lost 8 bases, with 15 bases between them. Looked up from germline, CDR1 is SGHTA and CDR2 is FQGNSA. The CDR3 loop reads CASSLRSRVEGYTF. In nucleotides, the CDR3 is TGTGCCAGCAGCTTACGGTCCAGGGTTGAGGGCTACACCTTC.

The J gene is TRBJ2-1, the V gene TRBV29-1; 11 nucleotides line up with TRBD2. The CDR3 loop spans 18 amino acids. V was pared by 8 bases and J by 9 bases, with 24 bases of the junction left unmatched. Germline CDR1 SQVTM, CDR2 ANQGSEA. The CDR3 region is CSSTLRGLGTSGFVEQFF. Written as DNA, the CDR3 is TGCAGCTCTACCCTGAGGGGGCTGGGGACTAGCGGTTTTGTTGAGCAGTTCTTC.

DNA for the CDR3: TGTGCCAGCAGTACAGGGGGGTCCTTTGAAAAACTGTTTTTT. Protein sequence: CASSTGGSFEKLFF. V gene TRBV6-5 combines with J gene TRBJ1-4, with 8 bases fitting TRBD1. Germline V gene sequence: CDR1 MNHEY, CDR2 SVGAGI. CDR3 length equals 14 residues. The junction had 6 bases not matched to a gene; V was cut back by 5 bases and J by 7 bases.

Only a few counts were recorded for this clone. V usage is TRBV5-4 and J usage is TRBJ1-1, with 9 bases identical to TRBD1. V lost 4 bases and J lost 0; bases outside the gene matches: 7. CDR1 is SGHNT, CDR2 YYREEE, per germline (reference sequence). The CDR3 sequence is 16 residues long. The CDR3 loop is CASSPGQGPLNTEAFF. Here the CDR3 DNA reads TGTGCCAGCAGCCCCGGACAGGGGCCCTTGAACACTGAAGCTTTCTTT.

The chain recombines TRBV19 with TRBJ1-2; 8 bases align to TRBD1. Germline V gene lookup returns CDR1 LNHDA and CDR2 SQIVND (reference sequence). The junction had 17 bases not matched to a gene; V was cut back by 6 bases and J by 5 bases. CDR3 length: 17 amino acids. The CDR3 DNA reads TGTGCCAGTAGCCCCCTCGCACAGGGGGGTAAGAGTTATGGCTACACCTTC. It translates to CASSPLAQGGKSYGYTF.

The chain joins TRBV30 to TRBJ2-1, with 10 positions matching TRBD1. The length of the CDR3 is 16 residues. With V trimmed by 2 bases and J by 4 bases, 8 bases remained unmatched. Germline CDR1 GTSNPN, CDR2 SVGIG (reference sequence). In DNA, the CDR3 is TGTGCCTGGAGTCAGACAGGGGGCATCTTTTACAATGAGCAGTTCTTC. Its translation: CAWSQTGGIFYNEQFF.

This chain uses TRBV7-9 with TRBJ2-7, with D possibly being TRBD1 (5 bases). This CDR3 has 15 residues. From germline, CDR1 is SEHNR and CDR2 FQNEAQ (reference sequence). V shed 5 bases and J shed 1 base, with 15 bases lying between them. CDR3 loop: CASSPISTESYEQYF. The CDR3 region has the DNA TGTGCCAGCAGCCCCATATCGACAGAGTCCTACGAGCAGTACTTC.

This chain connects TRBV6-5 to TRBJ1-1; TRBD1 aligns across 7 bases. CDR1 and CDR2 from the germline V gene are MNHEY and SVGAGI. The V gene end was trimmed by 4 bases and the J gene end by 5 bases; junction bases not matched to a gene: 1. The CDR3 runs 12 residues. The CDR3 coding sequence is TGTGCCAGCAGTTTACAGGGGACTGAAGCTTTCTTT. As protein: CASSLQGTEAFF.

There are a few counts of this clone. The V gene is TRBV6-5, the J gene TRBJ2-1; D might be TRBD1 (5 bases). CDR3 length: 14 amino acids. V was pared by 10 bases and J by 2 bases, with 15 bases between. CDR1 MNHEY and CDR2 SVGAGI come from the germline V gene. The CDR3 loop reads CATISGATYNEQFF. CDR3 sequence (DNA): TGTGCCACCATTAGTGGGGCTACCTACAATGAGCAGTTCTTC.

This clone was found once. In DNA, the CDR3 is TGTGCCAGCAGCTTAGGGAGGACAGGGGACTATCAGCCCCAGCATTTT. Residues: CASSLGRTGDYQPQHF. The J gene is TRBJ1-5, the V gene TRBV11-3; 9 bases map to TRBD1. This CDR3 is built from 16 residues. After removal of 1 base from V and 5 bases from J, the junction contained 6 bases not matched to a gene. Germline lookup yields CDR1 SGHNT and CDR2 YENEEA.

The chain links TRBV7-2 to TRBJ2-7, with D perhaps TRBD2 (6 bases). The CDR3 is made up of 13 amino acids. Looked up from germline, CDR1 is SGHTA and CDR2 is FQGNSA. Trimming pared 11 bases from V and 7 bases from J, leaving 21 bases between. CDR3 DNA sequence: TGTGCCTGTAGGGACTTTCCTCAGATAGAGCAGTACTTC. This translates into CACRDFPQIEQYF.

The chain is built from TRBV6-1 and TRBJ1-2, with D perhaps TRBD1 (6 bases). CDR1 is MNHNS and CDR2 is SASEGT in the germline V gene. The length of the CDR3 is 15 residues. Between the trimmed V and J ends, which lost 4 bases and 4 bases, there was a span of 16 bases. The CDR3 loop reads CASSARDTGSYGYTF. The CDR3 DNA sequence: TGTGCCAGCAGTGCTAGAGACACAGGGAGCTATGGCTACACCTTC.

This sequence joins TRBV7-2 and TRBJ2-1; D uncertain. V shed 8 bases and J shed 2 bases, with 10 bases lying between them. Germline V CDR1 and CDR2: SGHTA, FQGNSA. There are 13 residues in the CDR3. The CDR3 protein is CASRTTTYNEQFF. The CDR3 DNA sequence: TGTGCCAGCCGAACAACTACCTACAATGAGCAGTTCTTC.

The rearrangement uses TRBV27 and TRBJ2-7; 7 positions match TRBD2. Germline CDR1 is MNHEY and CDR2 is SMNVEV (reference sequence). The CDR3 sequence is 16 residues long. The V gene end was trimmed by 5 bases and the J gene end by 4 bases; junction bases not matched to a gene: 14. CDR3 nucleotide sequence: TGTGCCAGCAGTCTCACTACCGGGACTACCTTTTACGAGCAGTACTTC. Translating it yields CASSLTTGTTFYEQYF.

The chain has TRBV7-8 and TRBJ1-1, with TRBD1 matching 7 bases. The CDR3 spans 18 residues. Germline V lookup: CDR1 SGHVS, CDR2 FQNEAQ. Trimming cost V 5 bases and J 1 base; bases outside gene matches: 16. CDR3 sequence (DNA): TGTGCCAGCAGCCAAAGAGAGTTCCACAGGGGCCCGAACACTGAAGCTTTCTTT. Translation: CASSQREFHRGPNTEAFF.

The chain carries TRBV18 and TRBJ2-7, with D unresolved. This CDR3 is 13 amino acids long. The V end was cut by 6 bases, the J end by 3 bases, with 12 bases between. Germline V gives CDR1 KGHSH, CDR2 LQKENI. The DNA for the CDR3 is TGTGCCAGCTCGAGCGCGGAAGGCTACGAGCAGTACTTC. The encoded protein is CASSSAEGYEQYF.